A single sample gave rise to the 25 T cell receptor beta chains below, sequenced in a study of blood T cell repertoires in COVID-19. Sequencing used immunoSEQ multiplex PCR; TCRdb keeps in-frame clones, though not all of them. Seen here are tens of thousands of clones, 80% to 90% observed once, and the top ten hold more than 4.5%. What was sequenced was peripheral blood. The receptors stem from a man in his sixties with acute or convalescent COVID-19.

V usage is TRBV5-1 and J usage is TRBJ1-2; 10 bases align to TRBD1. From germline, CDR1 is SGHRS and CDR2 YFSETQ. V dropped 4 bases and J dropped 7; count of bases not matched to a gene: 10. The CDR3 contains 15 residues. The CDR3 DNA follows: TGCGCCAGCAGCCCGGGGGACAGGGGATCGGGTGGCTACACCTTC. Its translation is CASSPGDRGSGGYTF. Looking up the rest from reference TRBV5-1 and TRBJ1-2 gives the full variable domain: KAGVTQTPRYLIKTRGQQVTLSCSPISGHRSVSWYQQTPGQGLQFLFEYFSETQRNKGNFPGRFSGRQFSNSRSEMNVSTLELGDSALYLCASSPGDRGSGGYTFGSGTRLTVV.

The V gene is TRBV10-1, the J gene TRBJ1-1, with TRBD1 identical over 8 bases. The CDR3 has 14 residues. The germline V gene has CDR1 WNHNN and CDR2 SYGVQD (reference sequence). J gave up 2 bases and V 6 bases, and 5 bases lay outside the gene matches. The CDR3 reads CASSGTGPNTEAFF. In DNA, the CDR3 is TGCGCCAGCAGCGGGACAGGACCTAACACTGAAGCTTTCTTT.

The chain couples TRBV28 to TRBJ1-5, with a tentative D call TRBD1 (6 bases). The CDR3 extends over 15 amino acids. Trimming removed 6 bases at V and 9 bases at J, with 21 bases between. In germline, CDR1 is MDHEN, CDR2 SYDVKM. The CDR3 spells CASSRTDPEELPQHF. The CDR3 DNA reads TGTGCCAGCAGCCGGACAGACCCTGAAGAATTGCCCCAGCATTTT.

A few counts support this clone. V and J are TRBV19 and TRBJ2-7; 10 positions match TRBD1. This CDR3 has 14 residues. From germline, CDR1 is LNHDA and CDR2 SQIVND (reference sequence). Losses at the gene ends were 7 bases for V and 0 bases for J; bases not matched to a gene: 3. The CDR3 protein is CASKGQGDSYEQYF. Written as DNA, the CDR3 is TGTGCCAGTAAAGGACAGGGGGACTCCTACGAGCAGTACTTC.

The chain is built from TRBV6-1 and TRBJ2-2; the D gene is possibly TRBD2 (6 bases). V gave up 3 bases and J gave up 6 bases, with 8 bases separating them. Germline CDR1 is MNHNS and CDR2 is SASEGT. The CDR3 sequence is 13 residues long. The CDR3 region has the DNA TGTGCCAGCAGTGAGCTAGCGTCCGGGGAGCTGTTTTTT. It codes for CASSELASGELFF.

The chain couples TRBV7-3 to TRBJ1-5, with D perhaps TRBD1 (6 bases). The CDR3 is 14 residues long. V lost 2 bases and J 4 bases, leaving 9 bases between the germline ends. Looked up from germline, CDR1 is SGHTA and CDR2 is FQGTGA. DNA of the CDR3: TGTGCCAGCAGCTTAGAGGGGGGGAATCAGCCCCAGCATTTT. It yields the protein CASSLEGGNQPQHF.

This clone turned up a few times. The chain links TRBV18 to TRBJ2-2; possible D gene TRBD2, 6 bases. The CDR3 runs 14 residues. Looked up from germline, CDR1 is KGHSH and CDR2 is LQKENI. The V end was cut by 6 bases, the J end by 7 bases, with 15 bases between. CDR3 in DNA: TGTGCCAGCTCCCCCGAGTACGGGAGCGGGGAGCTGTTTTTT. Translation: CASSPEYGSGELFF.

J is TRBJ1-5 and V is TRBV30; the D is unclear. The V and J ends lost 3 bases and 4 bases respectively, with 7 bases between them. This CDR3 is built from 12 residues. The germline V gene encodes CDR1 GTSNPN and CDR2 SVGIG (reference sequence). CDR3 in amino acids: CAWSPPNQPQHF. In DNA, the CDR3 is TGTGCCTGGAGCCCTCCGAATCAGCCCCAGCATTTT.

V usage is TRBV5-3 and J usage is TRBJ2-2, with TRBD2 as a possible D gene (6 bases). TRBV5-3 is an ORF for which the function is uncertain. This CDR3 has 17 amino acids. Trimming removed 1 base at V and 0 bases at J, with 13 bases between. CDR3 loop: CARSLITGGPNTGELFF. The CDR3 DNA sequence: TGTGCCAGAAGCTTGATAACCGGAGGGCCGAACACCGGGGAGCTGTTTTTT.

The V gene is TRBV3-1 (or the pseudogene TRBV3-2), the J gene TRBJ2-3, with TRBD1 identical over 7 bases. This CDR3 has 14 amino acids. The germline gives CDR1 LGHDT, CDR2 YNNKEL (reference sequence). J lost 3 bases, V lost 10 bases, and 10 bases had no gene match. The chain's CDR3 is CATWDARGTDTQYF. In nucleotides, the CDR3 is TGTGCCACATGGGATGCCAGGGGGACAGATACGCAGTATTTT.

This clone came up a few times. This chain connects TRBV10-3 to TRBJ1-1; perhaps TRBD1 as D (5 bases). Germline V gives CDR1 ENHRY, CDR2 SYGVKD. The CDR3 is made up of 12 amino acids. The V and J ends lost 10 bases and 3 bases respectively, with 12 bases between them. The CDR3, as DNA: TGTGCCACCAGGCGGGGGGACACTGAAGCTTTCTTT. Translating it yields CATRRGDTEAFF.

This clone has a single count. The J gene is TRBJ1-6, the V gene TRBV5-1, with D tentatively TRBD1 (5 bases). CDR3 length equals 16 residues. Germline CDR1 SGHRS, CDR2 YFSETQ. Trimming stripped 0 bases from V and 9 bases from J, with 16 bases between. CDR3 in DNA: TGCGCCAGCAGCTTGGGGGGCAGTAGATATGGTTCACCCCTCCACTTT. Translation gives CASSLGGSRYGSPLHF.

V and J are TRBV16 and TRBJ1-2; 8 bases are shared with TRBD1. Germline-derived CDR1 and CDR2 are KGHSY and FQNENV. The CDR3 is 17 residues long. Germline trimming cut 0 bases from V and 6 bases from J; bases unmatched to any gene: 12. The CDR3 DNA is TGTGCCAGCAGCCAATCGAGTTCGGACAGGGTTCGCCATGGCTACACCTTC. Its protein product is CASSQSSSDRVRHGYTF.

This chain links TRBV19 with TRBJ1-5; 8 nucleotides match TRBD1. Losses at the gene ends were 1 base for V and 3 bases for J; bases not matched to a gene: 5. Germline CDR1 LNHDA, CDR2 SQIVND (reference sequence). There are 16 residues in the CDR3. CDR3 nucleotides: TGTGCCAGTAGTATAGTGGGGACAGGCGCCAATCAGCCCCAGCATTTT. This gives the protein CASSIVGTGANQPQHF. Supplemented by reference TRBV19 and TRBJ1-5, the full variable domain reads DGGITQSPKYLFRKEGQNVTLSCEQNLNHDAMYWYRQDPGQGLRLIYYSQIVNDFQKGDIAEGYSVSREKKESFPLTVTSAQKNPTAFYLCASSIVGTGANQPQHFGDGTRLSIL.

The gene calls are TRBV5-1 and TRBJ1-4; 12 bases match TRBD1. Losses at the gene ends were 3 bases for V and 2 bases for J; bases not matched to a gene: 8. Germline CDR1 and CDR2: SGHRS and YFSETQ. The CDR3 totals 18 residues. CDR3 loop: CASSSGTGGSFTNEKLFF. CDR3 sequence (DNA): TGCGCCAGCAGCTCCGGGACAGGGGGCTCATTTACTAATGAAAAACTGTTTTTT.

The V call is TRBV11-2, the J call TRBJ2-3; 9 bases are shared with TRBD2. Unmatched junction bases numbered 3, after V lost 3 bases and J lost 2 bases. CDR1 and CDR2 from the germline V gene are SGHAT and FQNNGV. This CDR3 is 15 amino acids long. The CDR3 is CASSLASGVTDTQYF. DNA of the CDR3: TGTGCCAGCAGCTTGGCTAGCGGGGTCACAGATACGCAGTATTTT. The full variable domain, with the rest looked up from reference TRBV11-2 and TRBJ2-3, is EAGVAQSPRYKIIEKRQSVAFWCNPISGHATLYWYQQILGQGPKLLIQFQNNGVVDDSQLPKDRFSAERLKGVDSTLKIQPAKLEDSAVYLCASSLASGVTDTQYFGPGTRLTVL.

V is TRBV2 and J is TRBJ2-1; 10 bases are shared with TRBD1. The CDR3 runs 16 residues. Trimming removed 3 bases from V and 5 bases from J; junction bases left unmatched: 7. Germline values: CDR1 SNHLY, CDR2 FYNNEI. CDR3: CASSERQGARNNEQFF. Written as DNA, the CDR3 is TGTGCCAGCAGTGAGCGACAGGGGGCGCGTAACAATGAGCAGTTCTTC.

V and J are TRBV4-1 and TRBJ1-2; D remains ambiguous. This CDR3 has 15 amino acids. The ends were cut back, 0 bases at V and 6 bases at J, with 14 bases in the middle. CDR1 MGHRA and CDR2 YSYEKL come from the germline V gene. CDR3 DNA: TGCGCCAGCAGCCAAGATCAAAACAGACCCCATGGCTACACCTTC. Residues: CASSQDQNRPHGYTF.

The V gene is TRBV28, the J gene TRBJ2-2; possible D gene TRBD1, 7 bases. The CDR3 runs 16 residues. The germline V gene has CDR1 MDHEN and CDR2 SYDVKM. Trimming pared 4 bases from V and 7 bases from J, leaving 19 bases between. For the CDR3, the DNA is TGTGCCAGCAGTTCCACGGGCGGGACAGCCTTCGGGGAGCTGTTTTTT. Amino acid sequence: CASSSTGGTAFGELFF. Filled out from reference TRBV28 and TRBJ2-2, the complete variable domain reads DVKVTQSSRYLVKRTGEKVFLECVQDMDHENMFWYRQDPGLGLRLIYFSYDVKMKEKGDIPEGYSVSREKKERFSLILESASTNQTSMYLCASSSTGGTAFGELFFGEGSRLTVL.

This rearrangement joins TRBV28 to TRBJ1-3; the D gene is possibly TRBD1 (6 bases). Germline lookup yields CDR1 MDHEN and CDR2 SYDVKM. The CDR3 length is 14 residues. Trimming pared 3 bases from V and 5 bases from J, leaving 11 bases between. The CDR3 loop is CASSLGGGRNTIYF. CDR3 in DNA: TGTGCCAGCAGTTTGGGAGGGGGAAGAAACACCATATATTTT.

V gene TRBV29-1 combines with J gene TRBJ1-1, with unresolved D. Between the trimmed V and J ends, which lost 1 base and 3 bases, there was a span of 9 bases. The CDR3 is 13 residues long. Germline assignment: CDR1 SQVTM and CDR2 ANQGSEA. DNA of the CDR3: TGCAGCGTTGAAGTCCTCCCGGACACTGAAGCTTTCTTT. Its translation is CSVEVLPDTEAFF.

The chain has TRBV3-1 (or the pseudogene TRBV3-2) and TRBJ2-5, with 11 positions matching TRBD1. CDR3 length equals 14 residues. V lost 4 bases and J lost 5; bases outside the gene matches: 3. CDR1 LGHDT and CDR2 YNNKEL come from the germline V gene (reference sequence). The CDR3, as DNA: TGTGCCAGCAGCCCGGGACAGGGGGGCGAGACCCAGTACTTC. Translating it yields CASSPGQGGETQYF.

The genes are TRBV23-1 and TRBJ2-6; D gene uncertain. TRBV23-1 is noted as an ORF with a role that remains uncertain. The CDR3 sequence is 14 residues long. V lost 3 bases to trimming and J lost 2 bases, with 5 bases between them. As DNA, the CDR3 is TGCGCCAGCAGTCATCTCCCTGGGGCCAACGTCCTGACTTTC. Amino acids: CASSHLPGANVLTF.

The chain carries TRBV3-1 (or the pseudogene TRBV3-2) and TRBJ1-2; a weak D match, TRBD1 (5 bases). The V gene's germline CDR1 is LGHDT and CDR2 YNNKEL (reference sequence). Between the trimmed V and J ends, which lost 3 bases and 2 bases, there was a span of 7 bases. This CDR3 region has 13 residues. CDR3 in amino acids: CASSHRVNYGYTF. The DNA for the CDR3 is TGTGCCAGCAGCCACAGGGTGAACTATGGCTACACCTTC.

This chain links TRBV7-3 with TRBJ2-1; 7 nucleotides line up with TRBD2. CDR1 is SGHTA and CDR2 is FQGTGA in the germline V gene. V dropped 1 base and J dropped 0; count of bases not matched to a gene: 3. CDR3 length: 16 amino acids. The CDR3 region is CASSLRAGVSYNEQFF. CDR3 DNA sequence: TGTGCCAGCAGCTTAAGGGCGGGGGTCTCCTACAATGAGCAGTTCTTC. Using reference TRBV7-3 and TRBJ2-1 for the parts outside the CDR3, the full variable domain is GAGVSQTPSNKVTEKGKYVELRCDPISGHTALYWYRQSLGQGPEFLIYFQGTGAADDSGLPNDRFFAVRPEGSVSTLKIQRTERGDSAVYLCASSLRAGVSYNEQFFGPGTRLTVL.